The clone carrying this TCR beta chain was detected only once. The sample belongs to a study of blood T cell repertoires in COVID-19. At the level of the study: COVID-19 samples, acute and convalescent, were from the United States, Italy and Spain.

The assay was immunoSEQ multiplex PCR, and TCRdb's table has in-frame clones only and misses some. The sample contains 100,000 to 150,000 clones, 80% to 90% of which appear only once. Cohorts were based on clinical histories the participants reported. Resolution of symptoms, clearance, or two negative PCRs was present in recovered Cohort 3 donors. The sample taken for sequencing was PBMCs or T cells enriched from blood (not recorded which). This sequence originates from a woman in her forties or fifties who had recovered from COVID-19.

CDR3 residues: CASSLPAGHPEGGNTIYF. CDR3 coding DNA: TGTGCCAGCAGCTTACCAGCGGGACATCCCGAAGGAGGAAACACCATATATTTT. The rearrangement uses TRBV7-9 and TRBJ1-3; TRBD1 might be the D (6 bases). Trimming pared 2 bases from V and 4 bases from J, leaving 21 bases between. The germline CDR1 and CDR2 sequences are SEHNR and FQNEAQ (reference sequence). The CDR3 loop spans 18 amino acids. Full variable domain (missing parts from reference TRBV7-9 and TRBJ1-3): DTGVSQNPRHKITKRGQNVTFRCDPISEHNRLYWYRQTLGQGPEFLTYFQNEAQLEKSRLLSDRFSAERPKGSFSTLEIQRTEQGDSAMYLCASSLPAGHPEGGNTIYFGEGSWLTVV.